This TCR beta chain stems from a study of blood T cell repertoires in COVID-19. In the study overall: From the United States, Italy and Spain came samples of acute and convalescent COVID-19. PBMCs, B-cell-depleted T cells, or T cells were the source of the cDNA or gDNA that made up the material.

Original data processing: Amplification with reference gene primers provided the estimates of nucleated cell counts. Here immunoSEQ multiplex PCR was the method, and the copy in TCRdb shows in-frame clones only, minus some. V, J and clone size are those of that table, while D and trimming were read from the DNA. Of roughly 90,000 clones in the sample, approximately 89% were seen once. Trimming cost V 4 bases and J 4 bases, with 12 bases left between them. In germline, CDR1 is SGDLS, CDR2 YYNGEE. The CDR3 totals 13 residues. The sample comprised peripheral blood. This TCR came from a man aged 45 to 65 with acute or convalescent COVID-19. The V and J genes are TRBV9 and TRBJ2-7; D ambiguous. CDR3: CASSFPPQYEQYF. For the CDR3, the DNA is TGTGCCAGCAGCTTCCCCCCGCAGTACGAGCAGTACTTC.